The rows below give T cell receptor beta chains drawn from one sample of a study of blood T cell repertoires in COVID-19. The protocol was immunoSEQ multiplex PCR, while the TCRdb copy is restricted to in-frame clones and leaves out a portion. The table records 250,000 or so clones, about 85% of them present only once. Sequencing used peripheral blood. The origin of the receptors is a man aged 55-75 years with acute or convalescent COVID-19. Each CDR3 is given with its conserved first and last residue. D genes are given only for firm matches. Some rows mark clone size as missing; the rest say once, few, many or name a class of expanded clone.

V: TRBV28; J: TRBJ1-3; D: NA; size: NA; CDR3: CASRTYSAGNTIYF; DNA: TGTGCCAGCAGAACTTACAGTGCTGGAAACACCATATATTTT
V: TRBV2; J: TRBJ1-1; D: TRBD1; size: once; CDR3: CARTTGLNTEAFF; DNA: TGTGCCAGGACGACAGGGTTGAACACTGAAGCTTTCTTT
V: TRBV3-1/TRBV3-2; J: TRBJ1-5; D: NA; size: few; CDR3: CASSQDIVQPQHF; DNA: TGTGCCAGCAGCCAAGATATCGTTCAGCCCCAGCATTTT
V: TRBV27; J: TRBJ1-5; D: NA; size: NA; CDR3: CASILRAQNQPQHF; DNA: TGTGCCAGCATACTGCGGGCCCAAAATCAGCCCCAGCATTTT
V: TRBV12-3/TRBV12-4; J: TRBJ1-2; D: NA; size: NA; CDR3: CASSFFNYGYTF; DNA: TGTGCCAGCAGTTTCTTTAACTATGGCTACACCTTC
V: TRBV5-1; J: TRBJ1-4; D: NA; size: NA; CDR3: CASSLGRGNEKLFF; DNA: TGCGCCAGCAGCTTGGGCAGGGGCAATGAAAAACTGTTTTTT
V: TRBV6-5; J: TRBJ2-1; D: TRBD2; size: NA; CDR3: CASSSGTPPGNEQFF; DNA: TGTGCCAGCAGTAGCGGGACCCCCCCGGGCAATGAGCAGTTCTTC
V: TRBV28; J: TRBJ1-2; D: TRBD1; size: once; CDR3: CASRRPPWGTGGVNYGYTF; DNA: TGTGCCAGCAGACGCCCGCCTTGGGGGACAGGGGGCGTCAACTATGGCTACACCTTC
V: TRBV7-2; J: TRBJ2-3; D: NA; size: NA; CDR3: CASSLGGRSTDTQYF; DNA: TGTGCCAGCAGCTTAGGGGGCAGAAGCACAGATACGCAGTATTTT
V: TRBV2; J: TRBJ2-7; D: TRBD2; size: NA; CDR3: CASSGSSGGSYEQYF; DNA: TGTGCCAGCAGTGGATCGAGCGGGGGTTCCTACGAGCAGTACTTC
V: TRBV19; J: TRBJ2-5; D: TRBD2; size: once; CDR3: CASSIGLAVQETQYF; DNA: TGTGCCAGTAGTATAGGACTAGCGGTCCAAGAGACCCAGTACTTC
V: TRBV7-6; J: TRBJ2-3; D: NA; size: NA; CDR3: CASSLGAPQVRDTQYF; DNA: TGTGCCAGCAGCTTGGGGGCTCCGCAAGTTAGGGATACGCAGTATTTT
V: TRBV5-4; J: TRBJ2-5; D: TRBD2; size: many; CDR3: CASSLAGGRRETQYF; DNA: TGTGCCAGCAGCTTGGCGGGCGGGAGACGTGAGACCCAGTACTTC
V: TRBV5-1; J: TRBJ2-1; D: TRBD2; size: NA; CDR3: CASSFGGSSYNEQFF; DNA: TGCGCCAGCAGCTTTGGCGGGAGCTCCTACAATGAGCAGTTCTTC
V: TRBV19; J: TRBJ2-1; D: TRBD1; size: NA; CDR3: CASSLPPGGIYHNEQFF; DNA: TGTGCCAGTAGTTTACCCCCAGGGGGCATTTACCACAATGAGCAGTTCTTC
V: TRBV28; J: TRBJ2-7; D: NA; size: NA; CDR3: CASSLSGGATAYEQYF; DNA: TGTGCCAGCAGTTTAAGTGGAGGGGCCACGGCTTACGAGCAGTACTTC
V: TRBV3-1/TRBV3-2; J: TRBJ1-2; D: NA; size: NA; CDR3: CASSLARGRLGYTF; DNA: TGTGCCAGCAGCCTTGCCCGGGGGAGGTTAGGCTACACCTTC
V: TRBV19; J: TRBJ1-6; D: NA; size: NA; CDR3: CASRLGLNNSPLHF; DNA: TGTGCCAGTAGGCTGGGACTGAATAATTCACCCCTCCACTTT
V: TRBV11-2; J: TRBJ2-3; D: TRBD2; size: NA; CDR3: CASSLEIAGGSTDTQYF; DNA: TGTGCCAGCAGCTTAGAAATAGCGGGAGGCAGCACAGATACGCAGTATTTT
V: TRBV6-5; J: TRBJ1-2; D: NA; size: NA; CDR3: CASSLPSTGNYGYTF; DNA: TGTGCCAGCAGTTTGCCCTCGACAGGCAACTATGGCTACACCTTC
V: TRBV6-2/TRBV6-3; J: TRBJ2-3; D: NA; size: NA; CDR3: CASSYGRLIDTQYF; DNA: TGTGCCAGCAGTTACGGGCGATTGATAGATACGCAGTATTTT
V: TRBV27; J: TRBJ2-1; D: TRBD1; size: NA; CDR3: CASSADRDYNEQFF; DNA: TGTGCCAGCAGTGCGGACAGGGACTACAATGAGCAGTTCTTC
V: TRBV5-8; J: TRBJ2-3; D: TRBD1; size: NA; CDR3: CASSGSTGRTDTQYF; DNA: TGTGCCAGCAGCGGTTCGACAGGGCGCACAGATACGCAGTATTTT
V: TRBV6-5; J: TRBJ1-4; D: NA; size: NA; CDR3: CASRTGRFNEKLFF; DNA: TGTGCCAGCAGGACGGGGAGGTTTAATGAAAAACTGTTTTTT
V: TRBV18; J: TRBJ2-1; D: NA; size: NA; CDR3: CASSTAVRRGEQFF; DNA: TGTGCCAGCTCTACGGCTGTACGAAGGGGTGAGCAGTTCTTC
V: TRBV11-3; J: TRBJ2-1; D: TRBD1; size: NA; CDR3: CASKGQGFNEQFF; DNA: TGTGCCAGCAAGGGACAGGGCTTCAATGAGCAGTTCTTC
V: TRBV4-2; J: TRBJ2-1; D: TRBD2; size: few; CDR3: CASSQETGPGLGYNEQFF; DNA: TGTGCCAGCAGCCAAGAAACCGGCCCGGGACTAGGTTACAATGAGCAGTTCTTC
V: TRBV7-3; J: TRBJ1-1; D: NA; size: NA; CDR3: CASSLGGSNTEAFF; DNA: TGTGCCAGCAGCTTAGGGGGGTCGAACACTGAAGCTTTCTTT
V: TRBV4-2; J: TRBJ2-1; D: TRBD2; size: NA; CDR3: CASSPKGTSGISSYNEQFF; DNA: TGTGCCAGCAGCCCTAAAGGGACTAGCGGGATAAGCTCCTACAATGAGCAGTTCTTC
V: TRBV6-2/TRBV6-3; J: TRBJ2-7; D: TRBD1; size: few; CDR3: CASSSTGTGYEQYF; DNA: TGTGCCAGCAGTTCGACCGGGACAGGCTACGAGCAGTACTTC
V: TRBV19; J: TRBJ2-7; D: NA; size: NA; CDR3: CASSRRDSTYEQYF; DNA: TGTGCCAGTAGTAGGAGGGACAGTACCTACGAGCAGTACTTC
V: TRBV7-5; J: TRBJ2-4; D: NA; size: NA; CDR3: CARSPPGLAQLAKNIQYF; DNA: TGTGCCAGAAGCCCCCCGGGACTAGCTCAATTAGCCAAAAACATTCAGTACTTC
V: TRBV5-1; J: TRBJ2-2; D: NA; size: NA; CDR3: CASSFQQGWGGELFF; DNA: TGCGCCAGCAGCTTTCAACAGGGTTGGGGCGGGGAGCTGTTTTTT
V: TRBV20-1; J: TRBJ2-7; D: NA; size: NA; CDR3: CSASWQGRDYEQYF; DNA: TGCAGTGCTAGTTGGCAGGGTAGGGACTACGAGCAGTACTTC
V: TRBV11-3; J: TRBJ2-1; D: TRBD2; size: NA; CDR3: CASSSGTSGTYNEQFF; DNA: TGTGCCAGCAGCTCGGGGACTAGCGGGACCTACAATGAGCAGTTCTTC
V: TRBV7-2; J: TRBJ1-5; D: NA; size: NA; CDR3: CASSLVGYQPQHF; DNA: TGTGCCAGCAGCTTAGTGGGCTATCAGCCCCAGCATTTT
V: TRBV24-1; J: TRBJ2-5; D: NA; size: NA; CDR3: CATSDLWGGSYIQETQYF; DNA: TGTGCCACCAGTGATTTATGGGGAGGTTCTTACATCCAAGAGACCCAGTACTTC
V: TRBV5-6; J: TRBJ2-1; D: NA; size: NA; CDR3: CASSLEELPYNEQFF; DNA: TGTGCCAGCAGCTTGGAGGAGTTACCCTACAATGAGCAGTTCTTC
V: TRBV27; J: TRBJ2-3; D: NA; size: NA; CDR3: CASSLRDIMDTQYF; DNA: TGTGCCAGCAGTTTACGGGATATCATGGATACGCAGTATTTT
V: TRBV11-2; J: TRBJ2-5; D: TRBD2; size: NA; CDR3: CASRSTSGAQETQYF; DNA: TGTGCCAGCAGATCGACTAGCGGCGCGCAAGAGACCCAGTACTTC
V: TRBV29-1; J: TRBJ2-1; D: TRBD2; size: NA; CDR3: CSVAGTSLSEQFF; DNA: TGCAGCGTTGCCGGGACTAGTCTATCTGAGCAGTTCTTC
V: TRBV2; J: TRBJ1-6; D: NA; size: once; CDR3: CATSGGVFPNSPLHF; DNA: TGTGCCACCTCCGGAGGGGTGTTCCCTAATTCACCCCTCCACTTT
V: TRBV3-1/TRBV3-2; J: TRBJ1-5; D: NA; size: NA; CDR3: CASSQGQGNQPQHF; DNA: TGTGCCAGCAGCCAAGGACAGGGCAATCAGCCCCAGCATTTT
V: TRBV6-2/TRBV6-3; J: TRBJ2-7; D: TRBD2; size: NA; CDR3: CASSSALAGGSGREQYF; DNA: TGTGCCAGCAGTTCCGCCCTAGCGGGAGGGTCAGGGCGCGAGCAGTACTTC
V: TRBV28; J: TRBJ2-3; D: TRBD1; size: NA; CDR3: CASSPLTGEGADTQYF; DNA: TGTGCCAGCAGCCCACTGACAGGGGAAGGGGCAGATACGCAGTATTTT
V: TRBV6-5; J: TRBJ1-5; D: TRBD1; size: NA; CDR3: CASRGQGVSNQPQHF; DNA: TGTGCCAGCAGGGGACAGGGGGTCAGCAATCAGCCCCAGCATTTT
V: TRBV9; J: TRBJ2-2; D: NA; size: NA; CDR3: CASSESGLRTGELFF; DNA: TGTGCCAGCAGCGAAAGCGGGCTACGCACCGGGGAGCTGTTTTTT
V: TRBV7-2; J: TRBJ1-6; D: NA; size: NA; CDR3: CASSLQQDPNSPLHF; DNA: TGTGCCAGCAGCTTACAACAGGACCCGAATTCACCCCTCCACTTT
V: TRBV12-2; J: TRBJ2-1; D: NA; size: NA; CDR3: CASRLKGYEQFF; DNA: TGTGCAAGTCGCTTAAAGGGGTATGAGCAGTTCTTC
V: TRBV7-3; J: TRBJ2-1; D: TRBD1; size: once; CDR3: CASSSVGAAGGSYNEQFF; DNA: TGTGCCAGCAGCTCGGTAGGAGCGGCAGGGGGCAGTTACAATGAGCAGTTCTTC
V: TRBV5-4; J: TRBJ2-7; D: TRBD2; size: NA; CDR3: CASSLASGGLSYEQYF; DNA: TGTGCCAGCAGCTTGGCTAGCGGGGGCCTCTCCTACGAGCAGTACTTC
V: TRBV7-2; J: TRBJ2-5; D: NA; size: NA; CDR3: CASSSLRDISETQYF; DNA: TGTGCCAGCAGCTCGCTCCGGGACATATCCGAGACCCAGTACTTC
V: TRBV5-6; J: TRBJ2-5; D: NA; size: NA; CDR3: CASSRGERGETQYF; DNA: TGTGCCAGCAGCCGCGGGGAAAGGGGAGAGACCCAGTACTTC
V: TRBV25-1; J: TRBJ1-2; D: NA; size: NA; CDR3: CASSESSYGYTF; DNA: TGTGCCAGCAGTGAATCTAGCTATGGCTACACCTTC
V: TRBV6-2/TRBV6-3; J: TRBJ1-1; D: NA; size: NA; CDR3: CASSYSQPGTEAFF; DNA: TGTGCCAGCAGTTACTCACAGCCCGGCACTGAAGCTTTCTTT
V: TRBV19; J: TRBJ2-5; D: NA; size: NA; CDR3: CASRQGGSRETQYF; DNA: TGTGCCAGTAGACAGGGCGGCTCCCGGGAGACCCAGTACTTC
V: TRBV18; J: TRBJ1-2; D: TRBD1; size: NA; CDR3: CASSPIGQGELLTF; DNA: TGTGCCAGCTCACCAATAGGACAGGGGGAGTTACTCACCTTC
V: TRBV6-5; J: TRBJ2-7; D: TRBD2; size: NA; CDR3: CASSYLVAGDEQYF; DNA: TGTGCCAGCAGTTACCTGGTAGCGGGGGACGAGCAGTACTTC
V: TRBV28; J: TRBJ2-7; D: TRBD2; size: NA; CDR3: CASSFSPASGLLSSSYEQYF; DNA: TGTGCCAGCAGTTTTTCTCCGGCTAGCGGGCTTTTGTCGTCGTCCTACGAGCAGTACTTC
V: TRBV2; J: TRBJ2-7; D: TRBD1; size: NA; CDR3: CASSEAPWTGPFGEQYF; DNA: TGTGCCAGCAGTGAAGCCCCATGGACAGGACCATTTGGCGAGCAGTACTTC